The T cell receptor (beta chain) described here comes from a study of blood T cell repertoires in COVID-19. The overall study: T cells, B-cell-depleted T cells, or PBMCs provided the cDNA or gDNA that served as material.

Assay used: immunoSEQ multiplex PCR; TCRdb lists only in-frame clones, some missing. The sample includes under 150,000 clones, over 70% of them seen just once. CDR3 length: 15 amino acids. CDR1 and CDR2 (germline): LNHDA, SQIVND (reference sequence). Trimming shortened V by 2 bases and J by 1 base, and 8 bases separated the two germline ends. The sequenced sample was PBMCs or T cells enriched from blood (not recorded which). This sequence originates from a man between 50 and 59 years old in a cohort exposed to, infected with or recovered from COVID-19 (not recorded which). The chain carries TRBV19 and TRBJ2-2, with D possibly matching TRBD1 (5 bases). The chain's CDR3 is CASSISQGNTGELFF. The CDR3 DNA reads as TGTGCCAGTAGTATATCTCAGGGGAACACCGGGGAGCTGTTTTTT.